The 32 T cell receptor beta chains listed next were all sequenced from one sample in a study of T cells after yellow fever vaccination. TCRdb recomputed calls from the 5' RACE reads with MiXCR, one row per CDR3 protein. This sample has more than 90,000 distinct CDR3 sequences, with roughly 7.9% found just once. Sample: CD4+ T cells sorted from PBMCs, taken about 49 days after the first yellow fever vaccination. These receptor sequences come from a man younger than 30 who received the YFV17D yellow fever vaccine.

This clonotype was seen many times. J is TRBJ2-3 and V is TRBV29-1; the D gene is possibly TRBD1 (6 bases). This CDR3 has 12 residues. The ends were cut back, 4 bases at V and 5 bases at J, with 10 bases in the middle. The germline V gene encodes CDR1 SQVTM and CDR2 ANQGSEA. The CDR3 protein is CSVAGARDTQYF. The CDR3 nucleotides are TGCAGCGTTGCAGGGGCCCGAGATACGCAGTATTTT.

This clonotype occurred many times. This chain links TRBV30 with TRBJ1-2; possible D gene TRBD1, 5 bases. The CDR3 is 14 residues long. Trimming removed 2 bases from V and 2 bases from J, with 12 bases in between. Germline V gene data show CDR1 as GTSNPN and CDR2 as SVGIG (reference sequence). CDR3 in amino acids: CAWSRGQPNYGYTF. The CDR3 DNA follows: TGTGCCTGGAGTAGAGGACAACCAAACTATGGCTACACCTTC.

This clonotype came up a few times. The rearrangement links TRBV12-3 or TRBV12-4 to TRBJ1-2; perhaps TRBD1 as D (6 bases). Trimming stripped 8 bases from V and 8 bases from J, with 18 bases between. This CDR3 comprises 13 residues. CDR3 nucleotide sequence: TGTGCCAGCCAATTAGGGGACAACGGGGGCTACACCTTC. Its translation is CASQLGDNGGYTF.

Only a few counts were recorded for this clonotype. The chain recombines TRBV5-8 with TRBJ2-3; 14 bases align to TRBD2. The CDR3 is 15 amino acids. J was trimmed by 6 bases and V by 4 bases; bases with no gene match: 4. The germline V gene encodes CDR1 SGHTS and CDR2 YDEGEE. CDR3 bases: TGTGCCAGCAGCCCGGGACTAGCGGGGGTGGATACGCAGTATTTT. Translated: CASSPGLAGVDTQYF.

This clonotype appeared many times. This chain connects TRBV3-1 to TRBJ1-1; 9 bases fit TRBD1. Germline trimming cut 5 bases from V and 6 bases from J; bases unmatched to any gene: 10. CDR1 and CDR2 (germline): LGHDT, YNNKEL (reference sequence). The CDR3 covers 15 residues. The CDR3 nucleotides are TGTGCCAGCAGCATGCGACCGGGACAGGGCGCTGAAGCTTTCTTT. Translation gives CASSMRPGQGAEAFF. Full variable domain (missing parts from reference TRBV3-1 and TRBJ1-1): DTAVSQTPKYLVTQMGNDKSIKCEQNLGHDTMYWYKQDSKKFLKIMFSYNNKELIINETVPNRFSPKSPDKAHLNLHINSLELGDSAVYFCASSMRPGQGAEAFFGQGTRLTVV.

This clonotype was counted many times. The chain links TRBV5-1 to TRBJ2-5; 10 nucleotides agree with TRBD1. This CDR3 spans 14 amino acids. Trimming took 4 bases from V and 5 from J; bases not matched to a gene: 5. CDR1 and CDR2 from the germline V gene are SGHRS and YFSETQ. In nucleotides, the CDR3 is TGCGCCAGCAGCACGGACAGGGGGGGGGAGACCCAGTACTTC. Translating it yields CASSTDRGGETQYF. The full variable domain, with the rest looked up from reference TRBV5-1 and TRBJ2-5, is KAGVTQTPRYLIKTRGQQVTLSCSPISGHRSVSWYQQTPGQGLQFLFEYFSETQRNKGNFPGRFSGRQFSNSRSEMNVSTLELGDSALYLCASSTDRGGETQYFGPGTRLLVL.

This clonotype was seen many times. The chain recombines TRBV7-3 with TRBJ2-2, with 7 bases aligning to TRBD2. The CDR3 totals 16 residues. Germline values: CDR1 SGHTA, CDR2 FQGTGA. V was clipped by 5 bases and J by 3 bases; unmatched bases: 9. CDR3 DNA sequence: TGTGCCAGCAGCACAACTGGGGCGGGGGACACCGGGGAGCTGTTTTTT. Translated, it gives CASSTTGAGDTGELFF.

This clonotype was seen at least ten times. The rearrangement joins TRBV11-1 to TRBJ2-1, with D unresolved. Germline CDR1 reads SGHAT; CDR2 reads FQDESV (reference sequence). This CDR3 is built from 12 residues. Deletions cut 6 bases from V and 8 bases from J, with 11 bases between. Here the CDR3 DNA reads TGTGCCAGCAGGTCTTACTTCCATGAGCAGTTCTTC. Its protein product is CASRSYFHEQFF.

This clonotype showed up just a few times. The CDR3 DNA sequence: TGTGCCAGCAGGATCGGGACAGGGGATGAGCAGTTCTTC. It encodes CASRIGTGDEQFF. The rearrangement uses TRBV6-2 or TRBV6-3 and TRBJ2-1, with 10 bases fitting TRBD1. Germline assignment: CDR1 MNHEY and CDR2 SVGEGT. V lost 6 bases, J lost 8 bases, and 4 bases stayed unmatched. This CDR3 region has 13 residues.

This clonotype appeared many times. The J gene is TRBJ1-1, the V gene TRBV4-1; D not certain. The CDR3 is 13 residues long. CDR1 is MGHRA, CDR2 YSYEKL, per germline. Trimming left V 6 bases short and J 3 bases short, with 11 bases between. CDR3 DNA sequence: TGCGCCAGCAGTAGGAGGGTAGACACTGAAGCTTTCTTT. Protein product: CASSRRVDTEAFF.

In its sample, this clonotype was seen many times. V is TRBV12-3 or TRBV12-4 and J is TRBJ2-1; possibly TRBD1 for D (5 bases). Between the trimmed V and J ends, which lost 9 bases and 5 bases, there was a span of 14 bases. The CDR3 covers 13 residues. CDR3 bases: TGTGCCAGTAGGAGTGGCAGGGACAATGAGCAGTTCTTC. As protein: CASRSGRDNEQFF.

The CDR3 reads CSAREGTVGTQYF. CDR3 DNA sequence: TGCAGTGCTAGAGAGGGGACAGTCGGGACCCAGTACTTC. The rearrangement links TRBV20-1 to TRBJ2-5; 7 bases are shared with TRBD1. The CDR3 has 13 amino acids. With V trimmed by 0 bases and J by 7 bases, 5 bases remained unmatched. Germline-derived CDR1 and CDR2 are DFQATT and SNEGSKA (reference sequence).

The table lists this clonotype with a count of one. This clone may be a read error of a much larger clone one base away. The chain links TRBV6-5 to TRBJ2-2, with TRBD1 matching over 7 bases. The germline gives CDR1 MNHEY, CDR2 SVGAGI. The CDR3 has 16 amino acids. J was trimmed by 6 bases and V by 0 bases; bases with no gene match: 7. The CDR3 loop is CASSYSRGTSSGELFF. The CDR3, as DNA: TGTGCCAGCAGTTACTCCAGGGGGACATCGTCCGGGGAGCTGTTTTTT.

This clonotype appeared many times. V gene TRBV14 combines with J gene TRBJ2-4, with 8 nucleotides matching TRBD1. Germline assignment: CDR1 SGHDN and CDR2 FVKESK. V trimming: 2 bases; J trimming: 8 bases; junction bases outside the gene matches: 8. The CDR3 contains 15 residues. CDR3 protein: CASSQLTGGSDIQYF. The CDR3 DNA follows: TGTGCCAGCAGCCAACTTACAGGGGGGTCGGACATTCAGTACTTC.

Many counts were recorded for this clonotype. The rearrangement links TRBV2 to TRBJ2-2; TRBD1 matches 8 bases. The CDR3 has 14 amino acids. Germline loops: CDR1 SNHLY, CDR2 FYNNEI. The junction had 6 bases not matched to a gene; V was cut back by 5 bases and J by 7 bases. CDR3 sequence: CASSLDRAYGELFF. Here the CDR3 DNA reads TGTGCCAGCAGTCTGGACAGGGCGTACGGGGAGCTGTTTTTT.

This clonotype has ten or more counts. This chain uses TRBV27 with TRBJ2-2; a possible D gene is TRBD2 (6 bases). CDR3 length equals 16 residues. Germline V gives CDR1 MNHEY, CDR2 SMNVEV (reference sequence). Trimming shortened V by 1 base and J by 4 bases, and 13 bases separated the two germline ends. CDR3 nucleotides: TGTGCCAGCAGTTTATATGGTTACGGGGGCACCGGGGAGCTGTTTTTT. Translated, it gives CASSLYGYGGTGELFF.

A few counts support this clonotype. The CDR3 region has the DNA TGCGCCAGCAGCCAAGCCTTGTTAGCAGGCGCTAATCAGCCCCAGCATTTT. This sequence encodes CASSQALLAGANQPQHF. The V call is TRBV4-1, the J call TRBJ1-5; D gene ambiguous. The germline V gene has CDR1 MGHRA and CDR2 YSYEKL. V lost 1 base and J 4 bases, leaving 17 bases between the germline ends. This CDR3 is 17 amino acids long.

This clonotype has ten or more counts. The chain employs TRBV5-1 and TRBJ2-2; possibly TRBD1 or TRBD2 for D (5 bases each). Germline V CDR1 and CDR2: SGHRS, YFSETQ. V lost 0 bases and J 2 bases, leaving 8 bases between the germline ends. The length of the CDR3 is 15 residues. CDR3 sequence reads: CASSLEGTNTGELFF. The CDR3 coding sequence is TGCGCCAGCAGCTTGGAGGGGACCAACACCGGGGAGCTGTTTTTT.

This clonotype was detected many times. CDR3 DNA: TGCAGTGCCGAAATCGGGACCACCGCAGTTGCGCAGTATTTT. Translation gives CSAEIGTTAVAQYF. The chain carries TRBV20-1 and TRBJ2-3; D might be TRBD1 or TRBD2, each matching 5 bases. Germline V gene sequence: CDR1 DFQATT, CDR2 SNEGSKA (reference sequence). This CDR3 has 14 amino acids. Trimming removed 6 bases from V and 10 bases from J, with 23 bases in between.

This clonotype was counted many times. This rearrangement joins TRBV29-1 to TRBJ2-7, with D maybe TRBD1 (6 bases). The CDR3 is made up of 14 amino acids. Trimming stripped 4 bases from V and 0 bases from J, with 13 bases between. In germline, CDR1 is SQVTM, CDR2 ANQGSEA. The CDR3 region is CSVARDTISYEQYF. The CDR3 region has the DNA TGCAGCGTTGCCAGGGACACAATCTCCTACGAGCAGTACTTC.

This clonotype was recorded many times. The V and J genes are TRBV7-6 and TRBJ2-3; TRBD1 is a possible D gene (6 bases). The CDR3 is 16 amino acids. Germline V gene lookup returns CDR1 SGHVS and CDR2 FNYEAQ. Trimming took off 3 bases at V and 0 bases at J, with 13 bases between the two ends. CDR3 protein: CASSLGTPLSTDTQYF. In nucleotides, the CDR3 is TGTGCCAGCAGCTTGGGGACACCCCTAAGCACAGATACGCAGTATTTT.

J is TRBJ1-1 and V is TRBV12-3 or TRBV12-4; D might be TRBD1 (5 bases). Trimming removed 8 bases at V and 6 bases at J, with 25 bases between. The CDR3 covers 16 residues. CDR3 in DNA: TGTGCCAGCCGACCCGGGGGATCCAGGATAACCTCTGAAGCTTTCTTT. This gives the protein CASRPGGSRITSEAFF.

This clonotype occurred many times. The chain employs TRBV9 and TRBJ1-1; tentative D call: TRBD1 (5 bases). Germline CDR1 reads SGDLS; CDR2 reads YYNGEE. Trimming pared 1 base from V and 3 bases from J, leaving 13 bases between. CDR3 length: 15 amino acids. The CDR3 nucleotides read TGTGCCAGCAGCGTATCCGGCAGGGCGGACACTGAAGCTTTCTTT. Amino acid sequence: CASSVSGRADTEAFF.

This clonotype has at least ten counts. The V gene is TRBV4-3, the J gene TRBJ2-1; D is unclear. The CDR3 consists of 13 residues. Trimming removed 0 bases at V and 5 bases at J, with 5 bases between. The germline V gene has CDR1 LGHNA and CDR2 YSLEER. The CDR3 sequence is CASSQDWDNEQFF. The CDR3 DNA follows: TGCGCCAGCAGCCAAGATTGGGACAATGAGCAGTTCTTC.

This clonotype came up many times. This chain joins TRBV12-3 or TRBV12-4 and TRBJ2-1; the D call may be TRBD1 or TRBD2 (5 bases each). This CDR3 spans 16 amino acids. The germline V and J ends were trimmed by 6 bases and 0 bases, with 15 bases remaining between them. The CDR3 loop reads CASSPGQTSSYNEQFF. CDR3 DNA: TGTGCCAGCAGCCCGGGGCAGACGAGCTCCTACAATGAGCAGTTCTTC.

This clonotype was recorded only once. The CDR3 coding sequence is TGTGCCAGCATGTCGGGGGGCAGCGATCCGCAGTATTTT. Protein product: CASMSGGSDPQYF. The chain carries TRBV6-2 or TRBV6-3 and TRBJ2-3; a possible D gene is TRBD2 (7 bases). CDR3 length: 13 amino acids. CDR1 and CDR2 from the germline V gene are MNHEY and SVGEGT. The V gene lost 7 bases and the J gene lost 10 bases, with 18 bases spanning the gap.

This clonotype was observed many times. J is TRBJ1-5 and V is TRBV20-1, with TRBD1 as a possible D gene (6 bases). Germline assignment: CDR1 DFQATT and CDR2 SNEGSKA (reference sequence). The CDR3 runs 13 residues. The ends were cut back, 4 bases at V and 4 bases at J, with 11 bases in the middle. Here the CDR3 reads CSAIGTPNQPQHF. In DNA form, the CDR3 reads TGCAGTGCTATTGGGACACCTAATCAGCCCCAGCATTTT.

This clonotype was counted at least ten times. The chain recombines TRBV2 with TRBJ1-5, with TRBD1 matching over 10 bases. The CDR3 is 14 residues long. Trimming at V came to 6 bases and at J to 7 bases, leaving 6 bases not matched to a gene. Per the germline V gene, CDR1 is SNHLY and CDR2 is FYNNEI. CDR3 DNA sequence: TGTGCCAGCAGCCGGGACAGGGGACCCCAGCCCCAGCATTTT. This sequence encodes CASSRDRGPQPQHF.

This clonotype came up many times. The chain uses TRBV5-1 and TRBJ2-7; TRBD1 matches 7 bases. Looked up from germline, CDR1 is SGHRS and CDR2 is YFSETQ. The CDR3 has 14 amino acids. J lost 0 bases, V lost 4 bases, and 4 bases had no gene match. CDR3 amino acids: CASSTGQLSYEQYF. The CDR3 DNA sequence: TGCGCCAGCAGCACGGGACAGCTCTCCTACGAGCAGTACTTC.

This clonotype was seen many times. V and J are TRBV28 and TRBJ2-7; D is possibly TRBD1 (5 bases). This CDR3 has 14 amino acids. Germline V CDR1 and CDR2: MDHEN, SYDVKM. V lost 5 bases to trimming and J lost 3 bases, with 14 bases between them. The CDR3 loop reads CASSTSGQRYEQYV. CDR3 bases: TGTGCCAGCAGTACCTCCGGACAACGCTACGAGCAGTACGTC.

This clonotype was observed many times. The chain combines TRBV5-1 with TRBJ1-2, with a tentative D call TRBD1 (6 bases). The germline V and J ends were trimmed by 0 bases and 6 bases, with 12 bases remaining between them. CDR3 length: 14 amino acids. Germline CDR1 reads SGHRS; CDR2 reads YFSETQ. The CDR3 sequence: CASSLDTGSDGYTF. CDR3 sequence (DNA): TGCGCCAGCAGCTTGGATACAGGGTCCGATGGCTACACCTTC.

This clonotype was counted at least ten times. This chain joins TRBV18 and TRBJ2-7; D uncertain. CDR3 size: 11 residues. V lost 6 bases and J lost 4, with 7 bases in between. Germline V CDR1 and CDR2: KGHSH, LQKENI. The CDR3 loop reads CASSEEYEQYF. The CDR3, as DNA: TGTGCCAGCTCTGAGGAGTACGAGCAGTACTTC.